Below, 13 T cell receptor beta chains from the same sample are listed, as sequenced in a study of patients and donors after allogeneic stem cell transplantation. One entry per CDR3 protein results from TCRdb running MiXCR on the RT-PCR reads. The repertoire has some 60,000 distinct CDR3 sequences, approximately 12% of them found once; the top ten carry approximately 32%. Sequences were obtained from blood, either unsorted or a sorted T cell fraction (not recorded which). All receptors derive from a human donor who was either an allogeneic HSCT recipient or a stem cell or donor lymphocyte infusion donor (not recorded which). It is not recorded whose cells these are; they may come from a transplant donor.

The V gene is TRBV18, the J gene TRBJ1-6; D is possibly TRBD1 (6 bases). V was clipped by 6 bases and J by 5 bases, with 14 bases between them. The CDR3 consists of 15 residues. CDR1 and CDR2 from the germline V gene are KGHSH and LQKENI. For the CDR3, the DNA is TGTGCCAGCTCGCCGCGACAGGCCGATAATTCACCCCTCCACTTT. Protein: CASSPRQADNSPLHF.

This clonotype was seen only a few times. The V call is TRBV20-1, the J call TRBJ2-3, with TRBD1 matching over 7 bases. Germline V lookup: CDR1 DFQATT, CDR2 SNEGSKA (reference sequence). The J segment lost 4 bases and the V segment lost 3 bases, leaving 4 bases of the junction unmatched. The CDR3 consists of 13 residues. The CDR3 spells CSARTGYPDTQYF. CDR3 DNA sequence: TGCAGTGCTAGGACAGGGTATCCAGATACGCAGTATTTT.

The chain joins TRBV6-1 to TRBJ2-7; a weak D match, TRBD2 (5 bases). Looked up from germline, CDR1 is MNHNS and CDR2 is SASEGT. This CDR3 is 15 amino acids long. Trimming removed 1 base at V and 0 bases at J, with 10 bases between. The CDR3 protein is CASSEEGDSSYEQYF. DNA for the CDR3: TGTGCCAGCAGTGAAGAGGGAGACTCCTCCTACGAGCAGTACTTC.

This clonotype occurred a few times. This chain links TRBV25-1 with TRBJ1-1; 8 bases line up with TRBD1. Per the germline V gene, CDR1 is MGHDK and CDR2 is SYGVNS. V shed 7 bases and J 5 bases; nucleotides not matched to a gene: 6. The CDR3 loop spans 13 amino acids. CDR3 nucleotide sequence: TGTGCCAGCACCGAGGGACAGGAGACTGAAGCTTTCTTT. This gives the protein CASTEGQETEAFF.

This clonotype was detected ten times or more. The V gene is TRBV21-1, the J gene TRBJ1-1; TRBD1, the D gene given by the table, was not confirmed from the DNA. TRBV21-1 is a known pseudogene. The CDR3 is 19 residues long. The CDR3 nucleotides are TGTGCCAGCAGCACACCGCGGGACGGAGATCGTTACCGGAACACTGAAGCTTTCTTT. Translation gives CASSTPRDGDRYRNTEAFF.

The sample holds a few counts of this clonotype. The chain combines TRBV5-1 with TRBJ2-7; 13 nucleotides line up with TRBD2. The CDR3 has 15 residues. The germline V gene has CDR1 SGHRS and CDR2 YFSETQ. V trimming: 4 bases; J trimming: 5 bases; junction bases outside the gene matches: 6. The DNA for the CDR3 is TGCGCCAGCAGCCCCGACGGGACTAGCGGGAACGAGCAGTACTTC. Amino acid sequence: CASSPDGTSGNEQYF. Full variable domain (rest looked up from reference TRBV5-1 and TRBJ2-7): KAGVTQTPRYLIKTRGQQVTLSCSPISGHRSVSWYQQTPGQGLQFLFEYFSETQRNKGNFPGRFSGRQFSNSRSEMNVSTLELGDSALYLCASSPDGTSGNEQYFGPGTRLTVT.

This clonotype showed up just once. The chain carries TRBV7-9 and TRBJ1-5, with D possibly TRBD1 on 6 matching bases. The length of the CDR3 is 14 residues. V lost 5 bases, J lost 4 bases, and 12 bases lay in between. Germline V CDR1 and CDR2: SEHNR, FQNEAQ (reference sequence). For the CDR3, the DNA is TGTGCCAGCAGCGCTGGACAGCTAAATCAGCCCCAGCATTTT. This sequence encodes CASSAGQLNQPQHF.

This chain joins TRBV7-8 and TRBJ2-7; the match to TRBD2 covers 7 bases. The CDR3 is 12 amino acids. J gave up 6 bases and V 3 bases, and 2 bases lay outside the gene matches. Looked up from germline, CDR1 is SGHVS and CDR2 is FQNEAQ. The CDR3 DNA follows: TGTGCCAGCAGCTTGGGCGGGAGCGAGCAGTACTTC. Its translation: CASSLGGSEQYF.

This chain's CDR3 is CASSYLLADPPYNEQFF. The CDR3 DNA follows: TGTGCCAGCAGTTATCTCCTAGCGGATCCACCCTACAATGAGCAGTTCTTC. The chain recombines TRBV6-5 with TRBJ2-1; TRBD2 matches at 7 bases. This CDR3 has 17 residues. Germline CDR1 reads MNHEY; CDR2 reads SVGAGI. Trimming at V came to 3 bases and at J to 2 bases, leaving 10 bases not matched to a gene.

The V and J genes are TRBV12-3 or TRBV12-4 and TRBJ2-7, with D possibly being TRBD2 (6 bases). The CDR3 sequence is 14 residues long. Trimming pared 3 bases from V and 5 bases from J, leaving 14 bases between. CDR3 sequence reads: CASSFGGAPDEQYF. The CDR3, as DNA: TGTGCCAGCAGTTTCGGCGGGGCTCCCGACGAGCAGTACTTC.

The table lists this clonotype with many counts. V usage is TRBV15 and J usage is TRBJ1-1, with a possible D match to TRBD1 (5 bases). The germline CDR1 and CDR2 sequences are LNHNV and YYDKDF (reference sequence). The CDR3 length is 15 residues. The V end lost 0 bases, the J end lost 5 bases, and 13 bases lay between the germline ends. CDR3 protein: CATSRDVGVGTEAFF. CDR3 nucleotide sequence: TGTGCCACCAGCAGAGATGTGGGGGTCGGGACTGAAGCTTTCTTT.

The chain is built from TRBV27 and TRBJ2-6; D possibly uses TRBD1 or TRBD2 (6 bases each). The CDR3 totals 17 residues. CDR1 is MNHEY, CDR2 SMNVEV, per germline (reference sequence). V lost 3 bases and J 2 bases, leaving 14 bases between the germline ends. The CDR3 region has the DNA TGTGCCAGCAGTTTTGTTACAGGGAGGCCTGGGGCCAACGTCCTGACTTTC. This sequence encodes CASSFVTGRPGANVLTF. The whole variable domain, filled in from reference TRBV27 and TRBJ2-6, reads EAQVTQNPRYLITVTGKKLTVTCSQNMNHEYMSWYRQDPGLGLRQIYYSMNVEVTDKGDVPEGYKVSRKEKRNFPLILESPSPNQTSLYFCASSFVTGRPGANVLTFGAGSRLTVL.

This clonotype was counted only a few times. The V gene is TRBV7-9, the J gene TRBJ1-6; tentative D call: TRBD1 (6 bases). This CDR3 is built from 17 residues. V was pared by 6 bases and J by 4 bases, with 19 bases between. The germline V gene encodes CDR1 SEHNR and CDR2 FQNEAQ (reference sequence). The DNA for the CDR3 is TGTGCCAGCAGGTCCGGCGCCGGGGGCGCTTATAATTCACCCCTCCACTTT. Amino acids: CASRSGAGGAYNSPLHF.